A single sample gave rise to the 27 T cell receptor beta chains below, sequenced in a study of human thymus T cells. Produced via immunoSEQ multiplex PCR; TCRdb's table is partial and in-frame only. Counted here are fewer than 85,000 clones, roughly 95% occurring once; the ten biggest clones make up 0.034%. Thymus was obtained from resections taken during corrective heart surgery. The sample consisted of thymus tissue. All receptors come from a girl in the first two years of life with a congenital heart defect but otherwise immunologically healthy.

On this clone: At one boundary the junction diverges from the germline segment, which might be a read error. J is TRBJ2-1 and V is TRBV27, with 9 bases aligning to TRBD2. The CDR3 spans 16 residues. In germline, CDR1 is MNHEY, CDR2 SMNVEV (reference sequence). This CDR3 reads CASSSYSGRHGNGQFF. In nucleotides, the CDR3 is TGTGCCAGCAGTTCCTACAGCGGGAGGCATGGAAATGGGCAGTTCTTC.

The gene calls are TRBV4-2 and TRBJ1-2; tentatively, D is TRBD1 (5 bases). This CDR3 region has 15 residues. The germline V gene has CDR1 LGHNA and CDR2 YNFKEQ. V gave up 8 bases and J gave up 3 bases, with 19 bases separating them. Here the CDR3 reads CASAKDTGEDYGYTF. The CDR3 DNA follows: TGTGCCAGCGCAAAGGACACCGGTGAAGACTATGGCTACACCTTC.

The rearrangement uses TRBV15 and TRBJ1-2, with a weak D call TRBD1 (5 bases). The CDR3 runs 16 residues. Per germline, CDR1 LNHNV and CDR2 YYDKDF (reference sequence). The ends were cut back, 5 bases at V and 8 bases at J, with 24 bases in the middle. The CDR3: CATSPDSLQRYLGYTF. As DNA, the CDR3 is TGTGCCACCAGCCCTGACAGTCTCCAGCGGTATTTGGGCTACACCTTC. Full variable domain (remainder filled in from reference TRBV15 and TRBJ1-2): DAMVIQNPRYQVTQFGKPVTLSCSQTLNHNVMYWYQQKSSQAPKLLFHYYDKDFNNEADTPDNFQSRRPNTSFCFLDIRSPGLGDTAMYLCATSPDSLQRYLGYTFGSGTRLTVV.

The gene calls are TRBV7-9 and TRBJ2-1; D is perhaps TRBD1 or TRBD2 (5 bases each). The CDR3 totals 15 residues. The V gene's germline CDR1 is SEHNR and CDR2 FQNEAQ (reference sequence). V was trimmed by 3 bases and J by 10 bases, leaving 19 bases between them. For the CDR3, the DNA is TGTGCCAGCAGCTTTCCCCGGGACGGCAAATTGGAGCAGTTCTTC. This encodes CASSFPRDGKLEQFF. Complete variable domain (other parts from reference TRBV7-9 and TRBJ2-1): DTGVSQNPRHKITKRGQNVTFRCDPISEHNRLYWYRQTLGQGPEFLTYFQNEAQLEKSRLLSDRFSAERPKGSFSTLEIQRTEQGDSAMYLCASSFPRDGKLEQFFGPGTRLTVL.

This chain connects TRBV28 to TRBJ1-1; tentative D call: TRBD1 (6 bases). V lost 11 bases and J lost 2, with 33 bases in between. The germline V gene has CDR1 MDHEN and CDR2 SYDVKM. This CDR3 has 19 amino acids. The CDR3 spells CASPAGPGVGGSPNTEAFF. The CDR3 DNA reads TGTGCCTCGCCAGCAGGTCCAGGGGTCGGAGGCTCTCCAAACACTGAAGCTTTCTTT.

This clone has only one observation. The V call is TRBV6-1, the J call TRBJ1-2; 9 nucleotides agree with TRBD1. J gave up 7 bases and V 10 bases, and 16 bases lay outside the gene matches. Per the germline V gene, CDR1 is MNHNS and CDR2 is SASEGT. The CDR3 has 15 amino acids. As DNA, the CDR3 is TGTGCCACCAATGGGATCAGGACAGGGGCGGTTGGCTACACCTTC. Translating gives CATNGIRTGAVGYTF.

This clone has just a few counts. The chain joins TRBV7-2 to TRBJ1-2; TRBD1 might be the D (6 bases). The CDR3 has 13 residues. From germline, CDR1 is SGHTA and CDR2 FQGNSA. V was shortened by 7 bases and J by 8 bases, with 17 bases between the two germline ends. The CDR3 bases are TGTGCCAGCACCCTGGGATGGGGGCACGGCTACACCTTC. Its protein product is CASTLGWGHGYTF. Together with reference TRBV7-2 and TRBJ1-2, the CDR3 gives the full variable domain: GAGVSQSPSNKVTEKGKDVELRCDPISGHTALYWYRQSLGQGLEFLIYFQGNSAPDKSGLPSDRFSAERTGGSVSTLTIQRTQQEDSAVYLCASTLGWGHGYTFGSGTRLTVV.

This clone came up a few times. The V and J genes are TRBV21-1 and TRBJ2-7. TRBV21-1 is given as a pseudogene. The CDR3 runs 8 residues. In DNA form, the CDR3 reads TGTGCCCGCTGCGAGCAGTACTTC. The encoded protein is CARCEQYF.

DNA of the CDR3: TGTGCCAGCAGCCGCAAGGCTCCACAAGTCGTATTAGAGACCCAGTACTTC. Its translation: CASSRKAPQVVLETQYF. V and J are TRBV4-2 and TRBJ2-5, with D uncertain. CDR3 size: 17 residues. The V and J ends lost 4 bases and 4 bases respectively, with 22 bases between them. CDR1 is LGHNA and CDR2 is YNFKEQ in the germline V gene.

The chain links TRBV7-2 to TRBJ2-3, with a tentative D call TRBD1 (6 bases). Germline lookup yields CDR1 SGHTA and CDR2 FQGNSA. CDR3 length equals 15 residues. V was pared by 5 bases and J by 4 bases, with 16 bases between. CDR3 region: CASSHNRVVADTQYF. The CDR3 bases are TGTGCCAGCAGCCACAACAGGGTGGTGGCAGATACGCAGTATTTT.

This clone was observed a single time. As DNA, the CDR3 is TGTGCCAGCTCAAAGGACGAGAGGGGGCGCAGGGTCGCGAACACTGAAGCTTTCTTT. This translates into CASSKDERGRRVANTEAFF. The chain combines TRBV18 with TRBJ1-1, with 7 bases that match TRBD1. V lost 5 bases, J lost 1 base, and 19 bases stayed unmatched. The germline V gene has CDR1 KGHSH and CDR2 LQKENI. The CDR3 loop spans 19 amino acids. Full variable domain (remainder filled in from reference TRBV18 and TRBJ1-1): NAGVMQNPRHLVRRRGQEARLRCSPMKGHSHVYWYRQLPEEGLKFMVYLQKENIIDESGMPKERFSAEFPKEGPSILRIQQVVRGDSAAYFCASSKDERGRRVANTEAFFGQGTRLTVV.

The V call is TRBV5-1, the J call TRBJ1-1; 12 bases agree with TRBD1. Trimming took 4 bases from V and 5 from J; bases not matched to a gene: 9. The V gene's germline CDR1 is SGHRS and CDR2 YFSETQ. CDR3 length: 16 residues. The CDR3 nucleotides are TGCGCCAGCAGCGCCGGGACAGGGGGCGGAGGGACTGAAGCTTTCTTT. Translating it yields CASSAGTGGGGTEAFF.

This chain connects TRBV28 to TRBJ2-1, with D uncertain. The CDR3 runs to 12 residues. Germline loops: CDR1 MDHEN, CDR2 SYDVKM. V gave up 8 bases and J gave up 3 bases, with 8 bases separating them. Here the CDR3 DNA reads TGTGCCAGCTCCAACTACTACAATGAGCAGTTCTTC. Its translation: CASSNYYNEQFF.

The chain uses TRBV6-1 and TRBJ2-5; 12 bases are shared with TRBD2. CDR3 size: 18 residues. From germline, CDR1 is MNHNS and CDR2 SASEGT. Germline trimming cut 1 base from V and 2 bases from J; bases unmatched to any gene: 8. The CDR3 loop reads CASSEGSSGRADQETQYF. The CDR3 DNA follows: TGTGCCAGCAGTGAAGGGTCTAGCGGGAGGGCCGATCAAGAGACCCAGTACTTC.

The chain carries TRBV20-1 and TRBJ2-3, with no clear D. There are 10 residues in the CDR3. V was shortened by 1 base and J by 6 bases, with 2 bases between the two germline ends. Germline values: CDR1 DFQATT, CDR2 SNEGSKA (reference sequence). This CDR3 is CSARVDTQYF. DNA for the CDR3: TGCAGTGCTAGAGTCGATACGCAGTATTTT.

This clone was detected only once. The genes are TRBV10-3 and TRBJ2-5; D is ambiguous. The germline V gene encodes CDR1 ENHRY and CDR2 SYGVKD. Trimming shortened V by 4 bases and J by 4 bases, and 7 bases separated the two germline ends. The CDR3 consists of 12 residues. The CDR3 region has the DNA TGTGCCATCAGTGTAGGGATAGAGACCCAGTACTTC. Protein product: CAISVGIETQYF.

The J gene is TRBJ2-3, the V gene TRBV28, with TRBD2 matching over 10 bases. V shed 5 bases, J shed 4 bases, and the junction held 9 bases outside the gene matches. The CDR3 sequence is 16 residues long. Per germline, CDR1 MDHEN and CDR2 SYDVKM. CDR3 nucleotides: TGTGCCAGCAGTCCTAGCGGGAGAGGGACGTCAGATACGCAGTATTTT. The encoded protein is CASSPSGRGTSDTQYF. The entire variable domain, with the rest obtained from reference TRBV28 and TRBJ2-3, is as follows: DVKVTQSSRYLVKRTGEKVFLECVQDMDHENMFWYRQDPGLGLRLIYFSYDVKMKEKGDIPEGYSVSREKKERFSLILESASTNQTSMYLCASSPSGRGTSDTQYFGPGTRLTVL.

This sequence joins TRBV7-2 and TRBJ2-2; 10 nucleotides line up with TRBD1. Germline V gives CDR1 SGHTA, CDR2 FQGNSA. The CDR3 runs 15 residues. Losses at the gene ends were 5 bases for V and 4 bases for J; bases not matched to a gene: 4. The CDR3 nucleotides are TGTGCCAGCAGCACAGGACAGGGGGGCACCGGGGAGCTGTTTTTT. Its protein product is CASSTGQGGTGELFF.

This clone was picked up one time. V is TRBV28 and J is TRBJ1-5; unclear D gene. This CDR3 comprises 17 residues. Germline loops: CDR1 MDHEN, CDR2 SYDVKM. Trimming pared 6 bases from V and 4 bases from J, leaving 22 bases between. The CDR3 DNA sequence: TGTGCCAGCAGACCCGGGGTTAGGGAAAACAAGAATCAGCCCCAGCATTTT. Encoded protein: CASRPGVRENKNQPQHF.

This clone was seen once. CDR3 DNA: TGTGCCAGCAGCGCGGGGACAGGGGGAGCTAACTATGGCTACACCTTC. Translation gives CASSAGTGGANYGYTF. This rearrangement joins TRBV5-4 to TRBJ1-2; the match to TRBD1 covers 11 bases. The germline gives CDR1 SGHNT, CDR2 YYREEE (reference sequence). J was trimmed by 0 bases and V by 4 bases; bases with no gene match: 5. There are 16 residues in the CDR3.

The chain is built from TRBV6-6 and TRBJ1-1, with a weak D call TRBD1 (5 bases). This CDR3 is built from 13 residues. CDR1 MNHNY and CDR2 SVGAGI come from the germline V gene (reference sequence). The V gene lost 6 bases and the J gene lost 5 bases, with 13 bases spanning the gap. DNA for the CDR3: TGTGCCAGCAGGGGGACTCAAGGGACTGAAGCTTTCTTT. Its translation is CASRGTQGTEAFF.

To note about this clone: The junction does not match germline at one end; this may be a read error. The chain uses TRBV11-2 and TRBJ2-1; weak D call: TRBD2 (5 bases). This CDR3 region has 15 residues. The germline gives CDR1 SGHAT, CDR2 FQNNGV. The CDR3 is CASSPGCEYDNEQLF. In DNA form, the CDR3 reads TGTGCCAGCTCGCCGGGGTGCGAATATGACAATGAGCAGCTCTTC. Together with reference TRBV11-2 and TRBJ2-1, the CDR3 gives the full variable domain: EAGVAQSPRYKIIEKRQSVAFWCNPISGHATLYWYQQILGQGPKLLIQFQNNGVVDDSQLPKDRFSAERLKGVDSTLKIQPAKLEDSAVYLCASSPGCEYDNEQLFGPGTRLTVL.

CDR3 nucleotide sequence: TGTGCCAGCAGTTACGGGAGCTCAGGGGCCAACGTCCTGACTTTC. Translation: CASSYGSSGANVLTF. This chain links TRBV6-5 with TRBJ2-6, with D maybe TRBD2 (5 bases). This CDR3 has 15 residues. V lost 2 bases to trimming and J lost 4 bases, with 9 bases between them. The germline V gene has CDR1 MNHEY and CDR2 SVGAGI.

The rearrangement links TRBV5-4 to TRBJ1-2; TRBD1 might be the D (5 bases). This CDR3 has 17 residues. V lost 2 bases, J lost 2 bases, and 19 bases lay in between. CDR1 SGHNT and CDR2 YYREEE come from the germline V gene (reference sequence). CDR3: CASSFGRMGRANYGYTF. CDR3 sequence (DNA): TGTGCCAGCAGCTTTGGCCGGATGGGCAGGGCCAACTATGGCTACACCTTC.

The chain links TRBV4-2 to TRBJ2-7, with TRBD2 matching 7 bases. V shed 4 bases, J shed 1 base, and the junction held 4 bases outside the gene matches. The CDR3 spans 14 residues. Germline V gene sequence: CDR1 LGHNA, CDR2 YNFKEQ. Here the CDR3 reads CASSLHGRSYEQYF. The CDR3 nucleotides read TGTGCCAGCAGCCTCCACGGGAGGTCCTACGAGCAGTACTTC.

This sequence joins TRBV7-6 and TRBJ2-3, with D possibly matching TRBD2 (5 bases). Germline CDR1 reads SGHVS; CDR2 reads FNYEAQ. V was pared by 5 bases and J by 2 bases, with 11 bases between. The CDR3 extends over 14 amino acids. In DNA, the CDR3 is TGTGCCAGCAGCCACTCCGGGAACACAGATACGCAGTATTTT. Its protein is CASSHSGNTDTQYF. Based on the CDR3 plus reference TRBV7-6 and TRBJ2-3, the full variable domain is GAGVSQSPRYKVTKRGQDVALRCDPISGHVSLYWYRQALGQGPEFLTYFNYEAQQDKSGLPNDRFSAERPEGSISTLTIQRTEQRDSAMYRCASSHSGNTDTQYFGPGTRLTVL.

The genes are TRBV9 and TRBJ1-1, with 7 bases that match TRBD1. The CDR3 spans 15 residues. J gave up 5 bases and V 1 base, and 8 bases lay outside the gene matches. CDR1 and CDR2 from the germline V gene are SGDLS and YYNGEE. CDR3 residues: CASSVSRGMFTEAFF. CDR3 DNA sequence: TGTGCCAGCAGCGTATCCAGGGGGATGTTTACTGAAGCTTTCTTT. The full variable domain, its missing parts supplied by reference TRBV9 and TRBJ1-1, is DSGVTQTPKHLITATGQRVTLRCSPRSGDLSVYWYQQSLDQGLQFLIQYYNGEERAKGNILERFSAQQFPDLHSELNLSSLELGDSALYFCASSVSRGMFTEAFFGQGTRLTVV.